A single sample is the source of the 16 T cell receptor beta chains below, sequenced in a study of Ad26.COV2.S vaccination and SARS-CoV-2 variants. Treatment: about 20 received Ad26.COV2.S at low or high dose, single or two shots; 5 received placebo; per-sample allocation not given. Following the first vaccine or placebo injection, samples were taken on day 63. The protocol was immunoSEQ multiplex PCR, while the TCRdb copy is restricted to in-frame clones and leaves out a portion. The data show over 400,000 clones, around 93% seen once. The sequencing used peripheral blood, collected in a trial of Ad26.COV2.S vaccine versus placebo. The receptors here all came from a person aged 18 to 59 who received the Ad26.COV2.S COVID-19 vaccine or a placebo.

The V call is TRBV9, the J call TRBJ1-6; a possible D gene is TRBD1 (6 bases). The germline gives CDR1 SGDLS, CDR2 YYNGEE. This CDR3 is 15 amino acids long. Trimming stripped 0 bases from V and 10 bases from J, with 14 bases between. The DNA of the CDR3 is TGTGCCAGCAGCGTAGATTCCGGGGGCAGGTCACCCCTCCACTTT. As protein: CASSVDSGGRSPLHF.

This clone was counted a few times. This chain connects TRBV18 to TRBJ1-4; 7 bases map to TRBD1. V trimming: 3 bases; J trimming: 0 bases; junction bases outside the gene matches: 7. The CDR3 is 17 residues long. CDR1 and CDR2 (germline): KGHSH, LQKENI. In nucleotides, the CDR3 is TGTGCCAGCTCACCCCTGACAGGGCAAGCAACTAATGAAAAACTGTTTTTT. It translates to CASSPLTGQATNEKLFF. Together with reference TRBV18 and TRBJ1-4, the CDR3 gives the full variable domain: NAGVMQNPRHLVRRRGQEARLRCSPMKGHSHVYWYRQLPEEGLKFMVYLQKENIIDESGMPKERFSAEFPKEGPSILRIQQVVRGDSAAYFCASSPLTGQATNEKLFFGSGTQLSVL.

The V gene is TRBV18, the J gene TRBJ2-2; D not resolved. The V and J ends lost 6 bases and 5 bases respectively, with 16 bases between them. Germline values: CDR1 KGHSH, CDR2 LQKENI. The CDR3 runs to 15 residues. Here the CDR3 DNA reads TGTGCCAGCTCGCAAGGCCAAATTACAACCGGGGAGCTGTTTTTT. This sequence encodes CASSQGQITTGELFF.

This clone has just one count. This chain joins TRBV7-9 and TRBJ1-1; D perhaps matches TRBD1 (6 bases). The V gene's germline CDR1 is SEHNR and CDR2 FQNEAQ (reference sequence). V lost 4 bases and J 4 bases, leaving 16 bases between the germline ends. The CDR3 has 15 residues. The CDR3 bases are TGTGCCAGCAGCTCACAGGGCCGGGTGGGCACTGAAGCTTTCTTT. It specifies CASSSQGRVGTEAFF.

V gene TRBV6-2 or TRBV6-3 combines with J gene TRBJ1-4; D perhaps matches TRBD1 (5 bases). Germline CDR1 is MNHEY and CDR2 is SVGEGT. The CDR3 loop spans 15 amino acids. V lost 4 bases, J lost 0 bases, and 9 bases lay in between. This CDR3 is CASSWTPATNEKLFF. As DNA, the CDR3 is TGTGCCAGCAGTTGGACACCTGCAACTAATGAAAAACTGTTTTTT.

This chain uses TRBV11-2 with TRBJ1-6, with TRBD1 matching over 7 bases. Germline V gene data show CDR1 as SGHAT and CDR2 as FQNNGV. V gave up 4 bases and J gave up 6 bases; unmatched junction bases: 9. The length of the CDR3 is 16 residues. CDR3 nucleotides: TGTGCCAGCAGCTCCGTCCCGGGACAGATTAATTCACCCCTCCACTTT. The encoded protein is CASSSVPGQINSPLHF.

This clone was found once. The V call is TRBV4-1, the J call TRBJ2-7; D not resolved. This CDR3 contains 16 residues. V lost 0 bases to trimming and J lost 2 bases, with 14 bases between them. Germline lookup yields CDR1 MGHRA and CDR2 YSYEKL. In nucleotides, the CDR3 is TGCGCCAGCAGCCAAGATACGTTTCAGCCTACCTACGAGCAGTACTTC. Translation gives CASSQDTFQPTYEQYF.

The rearrangement links TRBV4-1 to TRBJ1-1, with a possible D match to TRBD1 (5 bases). The CDR3 is 16 residues long. The V end was cut by 0 bases, the J end by 0 bases, with 11 bases between. CDR1 MGHRA and CDR2 YSYEKL come from the germline V gene. The CDR3 DNA sequence: TGCGCCAGCAGCCAAGAGGGGGACTTCATGAACACTGAAGCTTTCTTT. Protein: CASSQEGDFMNTEAFF.

This sequence joins TRBV13 and TRBJ2-7; D is ambiguous. V was shortened by 3 bases and J by 4 bases, with 13 bases between the two germline ends. This CDR3 region has 14 residues. From germline, CDR1 is PRHDT and CDR2 FYEKMQ (reference sequence). As DNA, the CDR3 is TGTGCCAGCAGCTTTCGCAATATAAAATACGAGCAGTACTTC. This codes for CASSFRNIKYEQYF.

The J gene is TRBJ1-2, the V gene TRBV29-1; D unclear. The V gene lost 4 bases and the J gene lost 3 bases, with 12 bases spanning the gap. Per the germline V gene, CDR1 is SQVTM and CDR2 is ANQGSEA. The CDR3 is 13 residues long. The CDR3 reads CSVVDVEDYGYTF. The CDR3 region has the DNA TGCAGCGTTGTGGACGTAGAGGACTATGGCTACACCTTC.

This clone was counted a few times. The chain recombines TRBV6-6 with TRBJ2-7; TRBD1 matches 9 bases. V gave up 5 bases and J gave up 5 bases; unmatched junction bases: 19. The CDR3 runs to 18 residues. The germline CDR1 and CDR2 sequences are MNHNY and SVGAGI (reference sequence). The CDR3 sequence is CASSRKSGTGYFVDEQYF. CDR3 nucleotides: TGTGCCAGCAGTCGAAAATCGGGGACAGGGTATTTTGTGGACGAGCAGTACTTC.

This chain joins TRBV28 and TRBJ1-5; perhaps TRBD1 as D (6 bases). From germline, CDR1 is MDHEN and CDR2 SYDVKM. There are 13 residues in the CDR3. The ends were cut back, 2 bases at V and 12 bases at J, with 14 bases in the middle. The CDR3 DNA reads TGTGCCAGCAGTTTAGGTCGCGGACAGTGCCAGCATTTT. This codes for CASSLGRGQCQHF.

The chain joins TRBV28 to TRBJ2-1, with D perhaps matching TRBD2 (5 bases). V was cut by 3 bases and J by 0 bases, with 6 bases left in between. The CDR3 is 14 residues long. The germline V gene encodes CDR1 MDHEN and CDR2 SYDVKM. DNA of the CDR3: TGTGCCAGCAGTTTGGACTTCTCCTACAATGAGCAGTTCTTC. Its protein is CASSLDFSYNEQFF.

The gene calls are TRBV2 and TRBJ2-2; unclear D gene. The CDR3 has 11 amino acids. Per the germline V gene, CDR1 is SNHLY and CDR2 is FYNNEI. The V end was cut by 7 bases, the J end by 2 bases, with 2 bases between. CDR3 amino acids: CASTNTGELFF. CDR3 nucleotides: TGTGCCAGCACTAACACCGGGGAGCTGTTTTTT. Together with reference TRBV2 and TRBJ2-2, the CDR3 gives the full variable domain: EPEVTQTPSHQVTQMGQEVILRCVPISNHLYFYWYRQILGQKVEFLVSFYNNEISEKSEIFDDQFSVERPDGSNFTLKIRSTKLEDSAMYFCASTNTGELFFGEGSRLTVL.

The chain has TRBV7-8 and TRBJ1-5; possibly TRBD1 for D (6 bases). Germline lookup yields CDR1 SGHVS and CDR2 FQNEAQ. V lost 1 base, J lost 4 bases, and 14 bases lay in between. The CDR3 sequence is 16 residues long. CDR3 coding DNA: TGTGCCAGCAGCTTAGAACTTGGGACACCAAATCAGCCCCAGCATTTT. Translated, it gives CASSLELGTPNQPQHF.

V is TRBV5-4 and J is TRBJ2-5; a possible D gene is TRBD1 (6 bases). The CDR3 is made up of 15 amino acids. Germline values: CDR1 SGHNT, CDR2 YYREEE (reference sequence). V lost 0 bases to trimming and J lost 1 base, with 10 bases between them. The CDR3 sequence: CASSLVGASQETQYF. CDR3 DNA: TGTGCCAGCAGCTTGGTGGGGGCAAGCCAAGAGACCCAGTACTTC.